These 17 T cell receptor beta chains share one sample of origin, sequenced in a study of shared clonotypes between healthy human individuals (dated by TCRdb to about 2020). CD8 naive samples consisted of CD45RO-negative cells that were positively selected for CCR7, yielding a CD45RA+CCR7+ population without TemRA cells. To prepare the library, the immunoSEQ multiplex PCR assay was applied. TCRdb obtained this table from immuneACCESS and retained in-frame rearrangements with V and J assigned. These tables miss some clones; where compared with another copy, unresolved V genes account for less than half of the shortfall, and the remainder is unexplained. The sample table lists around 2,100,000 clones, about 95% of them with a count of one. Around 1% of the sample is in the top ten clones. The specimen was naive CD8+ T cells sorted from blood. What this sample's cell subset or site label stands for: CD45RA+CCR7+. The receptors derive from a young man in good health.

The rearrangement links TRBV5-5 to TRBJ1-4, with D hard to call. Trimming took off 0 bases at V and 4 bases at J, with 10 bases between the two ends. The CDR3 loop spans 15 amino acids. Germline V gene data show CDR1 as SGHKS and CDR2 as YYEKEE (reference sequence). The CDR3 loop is CASSLAGFGNEKLFF. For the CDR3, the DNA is TGTGCCAGCAGCTTGGCCGGGTTTGGTAATGAAAAACTGTTTTTT. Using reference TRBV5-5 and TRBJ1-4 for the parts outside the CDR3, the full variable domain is DAGVTQSPTHLIKTRGQQVTLRCSPISGHKSVSWYQQVLGQGPQFIFQYYEKEERGRGNFPDRFSARQFPNYSSELNVNALLLGDSALYLCASSLAGFGNEKLFFGSGTQLSVL.

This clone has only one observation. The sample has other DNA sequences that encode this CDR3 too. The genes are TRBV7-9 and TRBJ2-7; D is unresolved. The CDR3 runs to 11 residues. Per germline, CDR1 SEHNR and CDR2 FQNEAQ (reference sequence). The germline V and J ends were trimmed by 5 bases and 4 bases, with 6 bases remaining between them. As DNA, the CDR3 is TGTGCCAGCAGCCTGACTTACGAGCAGTACTTC. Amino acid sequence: CASSLTYEQYF.

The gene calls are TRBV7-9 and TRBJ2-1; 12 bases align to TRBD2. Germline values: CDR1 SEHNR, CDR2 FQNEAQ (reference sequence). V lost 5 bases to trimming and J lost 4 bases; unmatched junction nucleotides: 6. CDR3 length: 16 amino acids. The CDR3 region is CASSSPGLAGYNEQFF. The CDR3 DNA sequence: TGTGCCAGCAGCAGCCCGGGACTAGCGGGTTACAATGAGCAGTTCTTC.

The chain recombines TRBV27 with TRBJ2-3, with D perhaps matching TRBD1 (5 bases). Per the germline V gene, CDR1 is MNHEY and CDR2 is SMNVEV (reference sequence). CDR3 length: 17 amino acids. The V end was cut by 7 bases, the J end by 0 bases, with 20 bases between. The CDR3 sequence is CASTPIGTGPSTDTQYF. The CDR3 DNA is TGTGCCAGCACCCCGATTGGAACAGGTCCCAGCACAGATACGCAGTATTTT.

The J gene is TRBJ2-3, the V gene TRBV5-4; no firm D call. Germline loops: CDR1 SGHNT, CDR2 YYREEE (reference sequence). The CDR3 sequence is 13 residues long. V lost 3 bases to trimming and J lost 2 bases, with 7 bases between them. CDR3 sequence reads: CASSSHFTDTQYF. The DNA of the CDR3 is TGTGCCAGCAGCTCCCACTTCACAGATACGCAGTATTTT.

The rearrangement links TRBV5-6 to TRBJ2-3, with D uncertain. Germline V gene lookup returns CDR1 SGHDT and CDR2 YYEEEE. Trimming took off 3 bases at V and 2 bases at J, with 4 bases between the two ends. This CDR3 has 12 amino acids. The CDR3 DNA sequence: TGTGCCAGCAGCTCCCTCACAGATACGCAGTATTTT. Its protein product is CASSSLTDTQYF.

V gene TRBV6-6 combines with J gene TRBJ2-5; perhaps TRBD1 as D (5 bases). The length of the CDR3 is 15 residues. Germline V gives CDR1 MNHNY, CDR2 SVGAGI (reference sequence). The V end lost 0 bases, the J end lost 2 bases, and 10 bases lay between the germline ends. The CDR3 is CASSYSRQGQETQYF. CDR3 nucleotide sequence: TGTGCCAGCAGTTACTCGAGGCAGGGTCAAGAGACCCAGTACTTC.

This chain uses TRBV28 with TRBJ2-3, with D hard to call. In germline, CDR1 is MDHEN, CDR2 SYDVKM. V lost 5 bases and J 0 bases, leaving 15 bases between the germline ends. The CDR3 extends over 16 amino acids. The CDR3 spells CASSPPPGYSTDTQYF. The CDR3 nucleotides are TGTGCCAGCAGTCCCCCGCCGGGCTACAGCACAGATACGCAGTATTTT.

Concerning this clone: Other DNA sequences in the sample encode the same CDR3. DNA of the CDR3: TGTGCCAGCAGTGAAGGCAGAAACACTGAAGCTTTCTTT. It specifies CASSEGRNTEAFF. J is TRBJ1-1 and V is TRBV6-1; D unresolved. Germline V CDR1 and CDR2: MNHNS, SASEGT. V lost 1 base and J 2 bases, leaving 5 bases between the germline ends. The length of the CDR3 is 13 residues.

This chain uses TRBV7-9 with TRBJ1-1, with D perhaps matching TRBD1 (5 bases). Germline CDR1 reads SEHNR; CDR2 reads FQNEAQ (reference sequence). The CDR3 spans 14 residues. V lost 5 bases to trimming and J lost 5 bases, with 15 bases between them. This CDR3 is CASSVFGGNTEAFF. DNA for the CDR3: TGTGCCAGCAGCGTATTTGGGGGGAATACTGAAGCTTTCTTT.

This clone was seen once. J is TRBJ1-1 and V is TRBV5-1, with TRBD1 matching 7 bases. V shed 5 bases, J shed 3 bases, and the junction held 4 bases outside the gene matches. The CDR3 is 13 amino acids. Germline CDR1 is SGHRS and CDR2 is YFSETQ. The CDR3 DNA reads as TGCGCCAGCAGTCAGACAGGGTACACTGAAGCTTTCTTT. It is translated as CASSQTGYTEAFF.

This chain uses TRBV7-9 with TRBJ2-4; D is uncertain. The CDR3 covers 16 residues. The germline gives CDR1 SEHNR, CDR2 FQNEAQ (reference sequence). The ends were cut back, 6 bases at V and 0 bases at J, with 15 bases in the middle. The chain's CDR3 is CASSPARGLAKNIQYF. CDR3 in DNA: TGTGCCAGCAGTCCGGCACGAGGTCTAGCCAAAAACATTCAGTACTTC.

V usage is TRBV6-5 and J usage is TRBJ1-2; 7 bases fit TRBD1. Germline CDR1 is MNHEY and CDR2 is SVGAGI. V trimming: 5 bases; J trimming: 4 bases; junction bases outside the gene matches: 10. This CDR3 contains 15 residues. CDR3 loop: CASSRDRVGSYGYTF. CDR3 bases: TGTGCCAGCAGTCGCGACAGGGTTGGAAGCTATGGCTACACCTTC.

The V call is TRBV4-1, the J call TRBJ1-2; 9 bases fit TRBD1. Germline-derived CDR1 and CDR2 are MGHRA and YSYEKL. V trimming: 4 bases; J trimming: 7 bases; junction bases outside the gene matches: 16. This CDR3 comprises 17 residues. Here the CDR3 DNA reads TGCGCCAGCAGCCTTATCGGCGGGGGACAGGGTAAATCTGGCTACACCTTC. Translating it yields CASSLIGGGQGKSGYTF.

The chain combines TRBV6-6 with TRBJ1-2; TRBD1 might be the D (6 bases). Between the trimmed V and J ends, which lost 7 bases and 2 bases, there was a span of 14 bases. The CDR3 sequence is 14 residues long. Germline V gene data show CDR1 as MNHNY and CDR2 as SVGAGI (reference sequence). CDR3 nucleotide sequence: TGTGCCAGCACCCTACAGGGCGCCAACTATGGCTACACCTTC. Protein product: CASTLQGANYGYTF.

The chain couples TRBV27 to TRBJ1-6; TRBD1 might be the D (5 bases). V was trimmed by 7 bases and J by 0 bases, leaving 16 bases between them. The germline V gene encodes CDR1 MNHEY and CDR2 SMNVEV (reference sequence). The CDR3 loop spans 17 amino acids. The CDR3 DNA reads TGTGCCAGCAATTGGGACCTACGCAGCTCCTATAATTCACCCCTCCACTTT. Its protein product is CASNWDLRSSYNSPLHF.

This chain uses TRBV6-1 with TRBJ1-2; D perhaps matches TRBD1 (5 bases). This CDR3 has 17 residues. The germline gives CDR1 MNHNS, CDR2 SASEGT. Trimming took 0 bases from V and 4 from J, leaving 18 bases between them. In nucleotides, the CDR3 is TGTGCCAGCAGTGAAGCTGTAGTTAGGGGATCCGGCTATGGCTACACCTTC. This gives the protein CASSEAVVRGSGYGYTF.